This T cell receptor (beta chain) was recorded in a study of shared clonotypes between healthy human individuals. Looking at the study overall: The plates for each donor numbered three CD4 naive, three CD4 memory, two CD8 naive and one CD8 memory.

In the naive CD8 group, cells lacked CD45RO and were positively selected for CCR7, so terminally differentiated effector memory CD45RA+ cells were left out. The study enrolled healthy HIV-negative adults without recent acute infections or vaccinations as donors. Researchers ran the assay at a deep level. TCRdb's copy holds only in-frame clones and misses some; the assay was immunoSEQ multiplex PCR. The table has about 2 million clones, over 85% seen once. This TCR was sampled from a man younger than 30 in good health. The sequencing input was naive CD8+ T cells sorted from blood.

CDR3 nucleotides: TGTGCCAGCAGCGCGGACAGGGCTGACCTCGAGCAGTACTTC. It yields the protein CASSADRADLEQYF. The chain recombines TRBV7-9 with TRBJ2-7, with TRBD1 matching over 8 bases. There are 14 residues in the CDR3. The J segment lost 6 bases and the V segment lost 5 bases, leaving 9 bases of the junction unmatched. The V gene's germline CDR1 is SEHNR and CDR2 FQNEAQ (reference sequence).